The clone carrying this T cell receptor beta chain occurred a few times. The data are from a study of identical twins. V dropped 2 bases and J dropped 9 bases, with 8 bases sitting between them. Germline V gives CDR1 LNHNV, CDR2 YYDKDF (reference sequence). The CDR3 sequence is 12 residues long. TCRdb re-analysed the 5' RACE reads in MiXCR, keeping a single row per CDR3 protein. The table has about 340,000 distinct CDR3 sequences, roughly 9% seen once. The chain joins TRBV15 to TRBJ1-3; D gene unclear. The sequence derives from a woman aged 45-65 years in good health. The sequenced material came from naive T cells sorted from blood. The CDR3 region is CATSRRQGTIYF. In DNA, the CDR3 is TGTGCCACCAGCAGAAGACAAGGCACCATATATTTT.